What follows is one T cell receptor beta chain and its context. The CDR3 runs to 19 residues. CDR1 SGHVS and CDR2 FQNEAQ come from the germline V gene. V dropped 5 bases and J dropped 6; count of bases not matched to a gene: 16. Researchers prepared the TCRbeta library using unique molecular identifiers, the study reports. TCRdb reanalysed the PCR reads using MiXCR and keeps one entry per CDR3 protein. The sample yields approximately 1,000,000 distinct CDR3 sequences, about 29% seen once. The data stem from a study of T-cell reconstitution after alpha-beta-depleted transplantation in children. The rearrangement joins TRBV7-8 to TRBJ2-2; 12 bases match TRBD2. The sequence was obtained from a boy under two years old who had a stem cell transplant for SCID, so the T cells may come from the graft donor. Source: PBMCs, mostly from graft donor cells, taken 360 days after TCRalphabeta/CD19-depleted stem cell transplant. The CDR3 nucleotides read TGTGCCAGCAGCCACGATTACGCAGCTAGCGGGGGGGCCGCCGGGGAGCTGTTTTTT. Protein sequence: CASSHDYAASGGAAGELFF.